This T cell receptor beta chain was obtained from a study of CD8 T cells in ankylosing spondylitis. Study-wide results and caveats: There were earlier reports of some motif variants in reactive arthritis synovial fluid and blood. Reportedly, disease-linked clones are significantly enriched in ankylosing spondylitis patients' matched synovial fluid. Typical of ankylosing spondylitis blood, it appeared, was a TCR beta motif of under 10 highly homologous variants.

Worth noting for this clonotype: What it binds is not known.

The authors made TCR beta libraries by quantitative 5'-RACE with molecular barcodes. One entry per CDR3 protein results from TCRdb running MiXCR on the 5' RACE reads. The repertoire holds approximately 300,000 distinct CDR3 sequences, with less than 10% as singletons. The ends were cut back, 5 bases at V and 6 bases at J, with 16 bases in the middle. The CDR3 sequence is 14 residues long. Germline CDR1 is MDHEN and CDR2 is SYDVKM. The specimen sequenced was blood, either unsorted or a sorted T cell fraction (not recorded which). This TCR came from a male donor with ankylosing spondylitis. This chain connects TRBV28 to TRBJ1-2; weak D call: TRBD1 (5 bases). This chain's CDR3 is CASSPNRDGHGYTF. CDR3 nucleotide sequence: TGTGCCAGCAGTCCAAACCGGGACGGTCATGGCTACACCTTC.